The 21 T cell receptor beta chains presented below share a single source sample, sequenced in a study of blood T cell repertoires in COVID-19. The method was immunoSEQ multiplex PCR; TCRdb's version includes in-frame clones alone and lacks a portion of them. The sample consists of some 310,000 clones, around 90% of them appearing once. Specimen: peripheral blood. These receptors originate from a woman aged 30 to 39 with COVID-19, enrolled during active disease.

This clone came up once. The rearrangement uses TRBV19 and TRBJ2-1, with 12 bases identical to TRBD2. The CDR3 runs 18 residues. Germline assignment: CDR1 LNHDA and CDR2 SQIVND (reference sequence). The trim removed 1 base at V and 6 bases at J, leaving 10 bases unmatched. CDR3 in DNA: TGTGCCAGTAGTATAGTTCTAGCGGGAGGGCCTTTTAGCAATGAGCAGTTCTTC. It is translated as CASSIVLAGGPFSNEQFF.

V and J are TRBV27 and TRBJ2-7; D remains ambiguous. The germline V and J ends were trimmed by 3 bases and 2 bases, with 8 bases remaining between them. In germline, CDR1 is MNHEY, CDR2 SMNVEV (reference sequence). The CDR3 is made up of 13 amino acids. CDR3 amino acids: CASSLWPPYEQYF. CDR3 sequence (DNA): TGTGCCAGCAGTTTGTGGCCCCCCTACGAGCAGTACTTC.

The chain joins TRBV7-9 to TRBJ2-7; TRBD1 agrees at 7 bases. The CDR3 has 15 amino acids. Germline V gene data show CDR1 as SEHNR and CDR2 as FQNEAQ (reference sequence). After removal of 0 bases from V and 0 bases from J, the junction contained 2 bases not matched to a gene. This chain's CDR3 is CASSLAGGGSYEQYF. In nucleotides, the CDR3 is TGTGCCAGCAGCTTAGCAGGGGGCGGCTCCTACGAGCAGTACTTC.

This rearrangement joins TRBV7-2 to TRBJ1-4, with D possibly TRBD1 on 5 matching bases. Trimming took off 5 bases at V and 5 bases at J, with 12 bases between the two ends. The germline V gene has CDR1 SGHTA and CDR2 FQGNSA. This CDR3 is 14 amino acids long. The CDR3 coding sequence is TGTGCCAGCAGCCCTCGACAGATAAATGAAAAACTGTTTTTT. It specifies CASSPRQINEKLFF. Variable domain in full (rest from reference TRBV7-2 and TRBJ1-4): GAGVSQSPSNKVTEKGKDVELRCDPISGHTALYWYRQSLGQGLEFLIYFQGNSAPDKSGLPSDRFSAERTGGSVSTLTIQRTQQEDSAVYLCASSPRQINEKLFFGSGTQLSVL.

This rearrangement joins TRBV5-1 to TRBJ1-2; TRBD1 aligns across 7 bases. The germline CDR1 and CDR2 sequences are SGHRS and YFSETQ. The CDR3 is 14 residues long. After removal of 1 base from V and 2 bases from J, the junction contained 2 bases not matched to a gene. The CDR3 DNA is TGCGCCAGCAGCTTGTTACAGGGGAACTATGGCTACACCTTC. The encoded protein is CASSLLQGNYGYTF.

This chain connects TRBV19 to TRBJ2-1, with 15 bases that match TRBD2. Per germline, CDR1 LNHDA and CDR2 SQIVND (reference sequence). Germline trimming cut 8 bases from V and 1 base from J; bases unmatched to any gene: 6. This CDR3 has 17 amino acids. The CDR3 nucleotides read TGTGCCAGTTCCGGGACTAGCGGGAGGTATTCCTACAATGAGCAGTTCTTC. Residues: CASSGTSGRYSYNEQFF.

The chain joins TRBV7-9 to TRBJ2-5; D is perhaps TRBD2 (6 bases). CDR3 size: 16 residues. Germline loops: CDR1 SEHNR, CDR2 FQNEAQ (reference sequence). V was shortened by 1 base and J by 1 base, with 13 bases between the two germline ends. This CDR3 is CASSLGLGGLQETQYF. The CDR3 DNA follows: TGTGCCAGCAGCTTAGGTTTGGGGGGTCTCCAAGAGACCCAGTACTTC.

The chain recombines TRBV14 with TRBJ2-7, with TRBD1 identical over 12 bases. Germline V CDR1 and CDR2: SGHDN, FVKESK. The trim removed 4 bases at V and 7 bases at J, leaving 8 bases unmatched. This CDR3 has 15 amino acids. The CDR3 nucleotides read TGTGCCAGCAGCCTGCTCGGGACAGGGGGCGGGGAGCAGTACTTC. Residues: CASSLLGTGGGEQYF.

The rearrangement joins TRBV5-4 to TRBJ2-7; D gene uncertain. CDR3 size: 15 residues. V was pared by 4 bases and J by 5 bases, with 19 bases between. Germline lookup yields CDR1 SGHNT and CDR2 YYREEE (reference sequence). CDR3 in DNA: TGTGCCAGCAGCCCCCAACGAAGAAGCCGGGACGAGCAGTACTTC. Amino acid sequence: CASSPQRRSRDEQYF.

The chain employs TRBV19 and TRBJ2-7; 7 positions agree with TRBD2. V was clipped by 4 bases and J by 3 bases; unmatched bases: 9. This CDR3 spans 15 amino acids. Germline V gene lookup returns CDR1 LNHDA and CDR2 SQIVND (reference sequence). CDR3 sequence (DNA): TGTGCCAGTAGTACCTCAGCGGGATGGTACTACGAGCAGTACTTC. Protein: CASSTSAGWYYEQYF. The full variable domain, completed using reference TRBV19 and TRBJ2-7, is DGGITQSPKYLFRKEGQNVTLSCEQNLNHDAMYWYRQDPGQGLRLIYYSQIVNDFQKGDIAEGYSVSREKKESFPLTVTSAQKNPTAFYLCASSTSAGWYYEQYFGPGTRLTVT.

The gene calls are TRBV5-6 and TRBJ2-2, with 9 bases aligning to TRBD1. The V and J ends lost 2 bases and 5 bases, in that order; junction bases with no gene match: 7. Germline CDR1 is SGHDT and CDR2 is YYEEEE. This CDR3 is built from 16 residues. CDR3 amino acids: CASSLGGQGKTGELFF. The CDR3 DNA sequence: TGTGCCAGCAGCTTAGGAGGACAGGGGAAGACCGGGGAGCTGTTTTTT.

The gene calls are TRBV2 and TRBJ2-7, with TRBD2 matching over 7 bases. This CDR3 contains 16 residues. Germline CDR1 SNHLY, CDR2 FYNNEI. Trimming cost V 7 bases and J 1 base; bases outside gene matches: 13. DNA for the CDR3: TGTGCCAGCATACTGGCCCCAACTAGCGCGTCCTACGAGCAGTACTTC. Translated, it gives CASILAPTSASYEQYF.

This clone has just one count. This chain uses TRBV5-4 with TRBJ2-3, with D possibly matching TRBD1 (6 bases). Germline V lookup: CDR1 SGHNT, CDR2 YYREEE (reference sequence). CDR3 length equals 15 residues. Trimming shortened V by 0 bases and J by 0 bases, and 8 bases separated the two germline ends. Here the CDR3 reads CASSLGQESTDTQYF. CDR3 nucleotides: TGTGCCAGCAGCTTGGGACAGGAGAGCACAGATACGCAGTATTTT.

V usage is TRBV5-1 and J usage is TRBJ1-1; 9 bases line up with TRBD1. Trimming removed 0 bases from V and 11 bases from J; junction bases left unmatched: 5. Germline V gene data show CDR1 as SGHRS and CDR2 as YFSETQ. The CDR3 is made up of 13 amino acids. The CDR3 is CASSLGETGGAFF. The CDR3 region has the DNA TGCGCCAGCAGCTTGGGCGAGACAGGGGGGGCTTTCTTT.

This chain joins TRBV11-2 and TRBJ2-3, with 9 bases that match TRBD2. The J segment lost 5 bases and the V segment lost 5 bases, leaving 8 bases of the junction unmatched. The CDR3 is made up of 15 amino acids. Germline lookup yields CDR1 SGHAT and CDR2 FQNNGV. The CDR3 nucleotides are TGTGCCAGCAGCCCCTGGAGTAGCGGGGGAGATACGCAGTATTTT. Residues: CASSPWSSGGDTQYF.

The chain joins TRBV5-5 to TRBJ2-2, with a tentative D call TRBD2 (6 bases). The CDR3 extends over 15 amino acids. In germline, CDR1 is SGHKS, CDR2 YYEKEE (reference sequence). Trimming stripped 3 bases from V and 4 bases from J, with 13 bases between. Written as DNA, the CDR3 is TGTGCCAGCAGCTCCGGAAACGGGGGCACCGGGGAGCTGTTTTTT. This gives the protein CASSSGNGGTGELFF.

V and J are TRBV30 and TRBJ1-1, with 7 positions matching TRBD1. The V gene end was trimmed by 3 bases and the J gene end by 4 bases; junction bases not matched to a gene: 5. CDR3 length: 13 residues. Germline values: CDR1 GTSNPN, CDR2 SVGIG (reference sequence). The CDR3 here is CAWRGDRVTEAFF. CDR3 nucleotides: TGTGCCTGGAGGGGAGACAGGGTCACTGAAGCTTTCTTT.

The V call is TRBV12-3 or TRBV12-4, the J call TRBJ1-2; TRBD1 matches 8 bases. The junction had 3 bases not matched to a gene; V was cut back by 2 bases and J by 7 bases. There are 13 residues in the CDR3. CDR3 protein: CASSLPDRGGYTF. The CDR3 coding sequence is TGTGCCAGCAGTTTACCCGACAGGGGTGGCTACACCTTC.

This chain connects TRBV3-1 (or the pseudogene TRBV3-2) to TRBJ2-1; TRBD2 matches at 12 bases. The CDR3 is 18 residues long. From germline, CDR1 is LGHDT and CDR2 YNNKEL (reference sequence). J was trimmed by 8 bases and V by 1 base; bases with no gene match: 12. This chain's CDR3 is CASSQGLAGGPISDEQFF. The CDR3 nucleotides are TGTGCCAGCAGCCAAGGGCTAGCGGGAGGGCCCATCTCGGATGAGCAGTTCTTC.

This chain links TRBV5-5 with TRBJ1-1, with a tentative D call TRBD1 (5 bases). Trimming removed 3 bases from V and 4 bases from J, with 10 bases in between. The CDR3 sequence is 13 residues long. Per the germline V gene, CDR1 is SGHKS and CDR2 is YYEKEE (reference sequence). The CDR3 DNA reads as TGTGCCAGCAGCTCCAGGGTGACCACTGAAGCTTTCTTT. This gives the protein CASSSRVTTEAFF.

The gene calls are TRBV27 and TRBJ2-1; D not certain. V dropped 6 bases and J dropped 4 bases, with 10 bases sitting between them. Germline CDR1 is MNHEY and CDR2 is SMNVEV (reference sequence). This CDR3 has 13 residues. In nucleotides, the CDR3 is TGTGCCAGCAGGCCCCAGGCTTACAATGAGCAGTTCTTC. It codes for CASRPQAYNEQFF.